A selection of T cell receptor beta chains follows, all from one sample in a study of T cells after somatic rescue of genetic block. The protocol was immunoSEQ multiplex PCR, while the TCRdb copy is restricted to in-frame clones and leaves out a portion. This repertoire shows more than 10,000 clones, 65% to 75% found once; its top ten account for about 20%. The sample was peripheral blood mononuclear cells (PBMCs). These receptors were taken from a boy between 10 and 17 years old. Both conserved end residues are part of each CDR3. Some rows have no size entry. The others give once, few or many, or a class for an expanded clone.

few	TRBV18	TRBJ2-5	CASSLTSGQETQYF
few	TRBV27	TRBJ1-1	CASSLSAGANTEAFF
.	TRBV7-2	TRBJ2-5	CASSSRTGGAETQYF
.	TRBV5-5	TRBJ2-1	CASSLFTGLPYNEQFF
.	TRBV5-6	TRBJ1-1	CASSFRRGMNTEAFF
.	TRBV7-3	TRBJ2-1	CASSLDGRAIYNEQFF
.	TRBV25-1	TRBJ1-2	CASLSRDREGYGYTF
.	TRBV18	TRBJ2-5	CASSPGLAGFETQYF
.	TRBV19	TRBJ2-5	CASSGTGRKTQYF
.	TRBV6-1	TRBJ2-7	CASSIGTYSYEQYF
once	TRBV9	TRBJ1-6	CASSPGGNSPLHF
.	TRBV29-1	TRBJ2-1	CSVDRGATPQFF
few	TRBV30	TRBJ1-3	CAWDFSGNTIYF
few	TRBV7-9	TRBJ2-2	CASSLVTVTGELFF
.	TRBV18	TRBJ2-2	CASSPRSGGNTGELFF
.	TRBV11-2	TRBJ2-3	CASSLVIQDTQYF
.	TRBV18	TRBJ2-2	CASSPPLIQGIPGELFF
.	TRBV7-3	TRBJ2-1	CASSFQGLNEQFF
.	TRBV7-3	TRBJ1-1	CASSLTGGAGDTEAFF
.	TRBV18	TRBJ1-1	CASSPWGGPGVTEAFF
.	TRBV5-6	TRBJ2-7	CASSRQYEQYF
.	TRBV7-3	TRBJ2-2	CASSSTHVTPGELFF
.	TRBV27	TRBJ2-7	CASSPHGLAGGPISYQQYF
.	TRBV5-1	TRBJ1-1	CASSLGGHTEAFF
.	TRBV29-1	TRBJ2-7	CSASGQQYF
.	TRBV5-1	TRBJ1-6	CASSWDRGLNSPLHF
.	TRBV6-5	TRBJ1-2	CASTSSGGNYGYTF
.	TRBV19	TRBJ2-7	CASMRTGGYEQYF
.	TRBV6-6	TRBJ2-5	CASRMDTPLYF
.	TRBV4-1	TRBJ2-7	CASSQRGQGAPYEQYF
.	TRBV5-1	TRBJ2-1	CASSLVAATSSYNEQFF
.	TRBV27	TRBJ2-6	CASSLSDRKVLTF
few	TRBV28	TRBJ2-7	CASKSAGRYEQYF
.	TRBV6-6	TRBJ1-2	CASSYWAGMAEGYTF
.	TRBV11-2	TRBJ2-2	CASSSRQGIVTGELFF
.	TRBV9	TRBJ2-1	CASSPQASGRGEQFF